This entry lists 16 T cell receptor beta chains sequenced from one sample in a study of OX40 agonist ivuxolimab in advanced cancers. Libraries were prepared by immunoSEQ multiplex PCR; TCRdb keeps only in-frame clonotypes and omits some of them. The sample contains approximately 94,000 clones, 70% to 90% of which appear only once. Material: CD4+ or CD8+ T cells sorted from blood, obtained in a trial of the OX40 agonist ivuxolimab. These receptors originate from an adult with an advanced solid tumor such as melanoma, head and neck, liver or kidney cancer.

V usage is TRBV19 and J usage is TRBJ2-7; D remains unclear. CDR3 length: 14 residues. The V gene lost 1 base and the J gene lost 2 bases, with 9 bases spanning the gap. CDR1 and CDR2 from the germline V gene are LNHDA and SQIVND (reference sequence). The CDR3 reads CASSIGHSPYEQYF. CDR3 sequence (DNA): TGTGCCAGTAGTATAGGTCACAGCCCCTACGAGCAGTACTTC.

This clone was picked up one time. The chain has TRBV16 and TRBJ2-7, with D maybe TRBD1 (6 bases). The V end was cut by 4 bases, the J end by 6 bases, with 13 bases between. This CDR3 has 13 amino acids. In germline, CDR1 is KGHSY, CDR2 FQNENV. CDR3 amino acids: CASSPTGFGEQYF. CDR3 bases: TGTGCCAGCAGCCCGACAGGTTTCGGCGAGCAGTACTTC.

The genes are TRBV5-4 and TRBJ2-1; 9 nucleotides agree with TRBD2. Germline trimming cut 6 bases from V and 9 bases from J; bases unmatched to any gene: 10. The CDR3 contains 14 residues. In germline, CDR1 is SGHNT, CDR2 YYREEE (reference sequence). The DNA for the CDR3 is TGTGCCAGCACCCTGGCTAGCGGGATAGGTGAGCAGTTCTTC. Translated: CASTLASGIGEQFF.

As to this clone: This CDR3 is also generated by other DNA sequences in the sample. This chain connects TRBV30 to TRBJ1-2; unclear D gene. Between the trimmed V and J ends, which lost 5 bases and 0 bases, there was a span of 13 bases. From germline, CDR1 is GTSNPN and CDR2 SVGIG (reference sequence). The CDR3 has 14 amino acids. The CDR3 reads CAWQRGLANYGYTF. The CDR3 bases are TGTGCCTGGCAAAGAGGATTAGCTAACTATGGCTACACCTTC.

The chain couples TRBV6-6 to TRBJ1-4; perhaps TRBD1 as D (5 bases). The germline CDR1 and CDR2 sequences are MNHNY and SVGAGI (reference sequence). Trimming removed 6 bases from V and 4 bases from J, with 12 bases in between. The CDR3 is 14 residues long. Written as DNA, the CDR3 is TGTGCCAGCAGGCCCCGGGGGAGTAATGAAAAACTGTTTTTT. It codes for CASRPRGSNEKLFF.

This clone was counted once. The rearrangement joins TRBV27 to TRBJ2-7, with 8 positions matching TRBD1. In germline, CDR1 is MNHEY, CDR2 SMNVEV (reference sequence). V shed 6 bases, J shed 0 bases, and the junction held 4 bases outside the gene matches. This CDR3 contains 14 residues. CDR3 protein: CASSRQGSSYEQYF. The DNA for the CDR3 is TGTGCCAGCAGCCGACAGGGGAGCTCCTACGAGCAGTACTTC.

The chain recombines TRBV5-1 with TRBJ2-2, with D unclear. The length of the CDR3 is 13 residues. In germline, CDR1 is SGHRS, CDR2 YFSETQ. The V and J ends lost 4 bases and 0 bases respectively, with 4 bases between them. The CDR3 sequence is CASSRANTGELFF. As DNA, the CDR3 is TGCGCCAGCAGCAGGGCGAACACCGGGGAGCTGTTTTTT.

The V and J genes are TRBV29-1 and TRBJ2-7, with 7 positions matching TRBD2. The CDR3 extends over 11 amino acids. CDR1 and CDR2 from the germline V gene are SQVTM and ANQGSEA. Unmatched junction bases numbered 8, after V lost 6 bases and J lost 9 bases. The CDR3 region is CSVMTGGMQYF. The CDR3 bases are TGCAGCGTGATGACGGGGGGTATGCAGTACTTC.

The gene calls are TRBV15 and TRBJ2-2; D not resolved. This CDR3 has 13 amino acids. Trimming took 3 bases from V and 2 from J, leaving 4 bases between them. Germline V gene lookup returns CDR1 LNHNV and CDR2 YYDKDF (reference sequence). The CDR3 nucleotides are TGTGCCACCAGCAGCTCAAACACCGGGGAGCTGTTTTTT. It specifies CATSSSNTGELFF.

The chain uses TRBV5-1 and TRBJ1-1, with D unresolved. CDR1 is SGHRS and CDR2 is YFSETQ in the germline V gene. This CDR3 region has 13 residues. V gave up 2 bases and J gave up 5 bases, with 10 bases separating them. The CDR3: CASSLKEDTEAFF. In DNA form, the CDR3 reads TGCGCCAGCAGCTTAAAGGAGGATACTGAAGCTTTCTTT.

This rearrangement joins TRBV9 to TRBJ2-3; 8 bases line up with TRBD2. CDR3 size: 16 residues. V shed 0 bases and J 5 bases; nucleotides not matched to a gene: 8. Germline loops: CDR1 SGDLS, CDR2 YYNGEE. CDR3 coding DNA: TGTGCCAGCAGCGTAGATTTGCGGGGGGCGGGAGATACGCAGTATTTT. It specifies CASSVDLRGAGDTQYF.

This CDR3 reads CASGRDRFSYEQYF. Written as DNA, the CDR3 is TGTGCCAGCGGCCGGGACAGATTCTCCTACGAGCAGTACTTC. This chain joins TRBV6-5 and TRBJ2-7; 7 bases are a match to TRBD1. This CDR3 contains 14 residues. J gave up 0 bases and V 8 bases, and 7 bases lay outside the gene matches. The germline CDR1 and CDR2 sequences are MNHEY and SVGAGI.

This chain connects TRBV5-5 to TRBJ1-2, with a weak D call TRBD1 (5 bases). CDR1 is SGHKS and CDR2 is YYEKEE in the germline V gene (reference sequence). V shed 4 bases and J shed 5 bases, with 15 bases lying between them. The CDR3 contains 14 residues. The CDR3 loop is CASSLTGTAYGYTF. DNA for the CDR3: TGTGCCAGCAGCCTTACCGGGACCGCATATGGCTACACCTTC.

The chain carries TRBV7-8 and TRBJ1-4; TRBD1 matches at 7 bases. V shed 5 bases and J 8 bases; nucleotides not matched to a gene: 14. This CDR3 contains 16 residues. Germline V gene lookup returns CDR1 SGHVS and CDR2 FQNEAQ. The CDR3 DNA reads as TGTGCCAGCAGCCAAGACCCCGACAGGGTCCGGGAAAAACTGTTTTTT. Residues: CASSQDPDRVREKLFF.

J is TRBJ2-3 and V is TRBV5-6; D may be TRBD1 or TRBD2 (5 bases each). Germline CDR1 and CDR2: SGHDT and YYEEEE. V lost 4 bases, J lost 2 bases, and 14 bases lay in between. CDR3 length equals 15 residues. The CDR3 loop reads CASSAFSGPTDTQYF. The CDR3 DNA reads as TGTGCCAGCAGCGCCTTTTCGGGGCCCACAGATACGCAGTATTTT.

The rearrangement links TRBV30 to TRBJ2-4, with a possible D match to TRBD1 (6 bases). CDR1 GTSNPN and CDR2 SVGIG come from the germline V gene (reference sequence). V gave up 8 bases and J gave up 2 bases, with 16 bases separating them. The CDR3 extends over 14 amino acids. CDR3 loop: CAAIGGRPKNIQYF. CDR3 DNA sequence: TGTGCCGCCATTGGGGGCCGTCCCAAAAACATTCAGTACTTC.